Here is one T cell receptor beta chain with its context. Data came from immunoSEQ multiplex PCR; TCRdb stores just in-frame clones and leaves some out. The table includes about 67,000 clones, 92% detected once. This sample is part of a study of T cell changes during pregnancy in multiple sclerosis. V gave up 4 bases and J gave up 6 bases; unmatched junction bases: 4. The CDR3 covers 13 residues. Per the germline V gene, CDR1 is SNHLY and CDR2 is FYNNEI. Sequencing used peripheral blood, obtained in the first trimester of pregnancy. The sequence was obtained from a female donor in good health, enrolled as a control in a pregnancy study. This rearrangement joins TRBV2 to TRBJ2-7; TRBD2 matches at 9 bases. The CDR3 bases are TGTGCCAGCAGTGTTAGCGGGAGTACCGAGCAGTACTTC. This encodes CASSVSGSTEQYF.